One T cell receptor beta chain is described in this entry. Its antigen is still unknown. A read error may produce the germline difference seen at one junction end. This CDR3 comprises 14 residues. Germline-derived CDR1 and CDR2 are KGHDR and SFDVKD. The record originates from a study of blood T cells in healthy people across ages. Study-wide findings and caveats: More naive CD4+ cells and higher diversity marked long-lived donors relative to aged donors.

The use of a sample-barcoded 5' primer and a J-beta primer mix characterized a second PCR of roughly 6 to 11 cycles. Using its own MiXCR run on the 5' RACE reads, TCRdb lists one record per CDR3 protein. The table includes 760,000 or so distinct CDR3 sequences, roughly 25% detected once. The same specimen was also included in a second study, on T cells of mothers and their children. According to that study: Three healthy Caucasian mothers, along with their six children, served as the donors. In cDNA synthesis, all of the extracted RNA was used at 1.5 ug per 15 ul.

The specimen sequenced was blood. The V call is TRBV24-1, the J call TRBJ2-5; a weak D match, TRBD2 (5 bases). The DNA end is more similar to TRBJ2-1, so the J call may be wrong. The TCR was taken from a boy younger than 18 in good health. This CDR3 reads CAILDGRTDNEQFF. The CDR3 nucleotides are TGCGCCATCCTGGACGGGCGGACTGACAATGAGCAGTTCTTC.